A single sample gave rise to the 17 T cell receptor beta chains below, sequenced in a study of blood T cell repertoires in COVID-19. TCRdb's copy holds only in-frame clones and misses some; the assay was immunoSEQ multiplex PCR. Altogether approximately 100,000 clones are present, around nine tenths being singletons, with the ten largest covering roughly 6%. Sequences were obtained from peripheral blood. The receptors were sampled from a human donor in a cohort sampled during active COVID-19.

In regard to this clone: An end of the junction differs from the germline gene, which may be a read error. The CDR3 protein is CASSNSGQLNEKLFF. The CDR3 DNA follows: TGTGCCAGCAGTAACTCCGGACAGCTTAATGAAAAACTGTTTTTT. The J gene is TRBJ1-4, the V gene TRBV6-5; D may be TRBD1 (6 bases). This CDR3 region has 15 residues. The V gene's germline CDR1 is MNHEY and CDR2 SVGAGI.

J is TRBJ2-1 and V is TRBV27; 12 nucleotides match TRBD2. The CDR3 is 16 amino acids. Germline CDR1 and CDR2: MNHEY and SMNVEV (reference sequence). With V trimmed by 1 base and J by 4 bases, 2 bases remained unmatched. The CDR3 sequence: CASSLLGTSGYNEQFF. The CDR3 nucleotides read TGTGCCAGCAGTTTATTGGGGACTAGCGGGTACAATGAGCAGTTCTTC.

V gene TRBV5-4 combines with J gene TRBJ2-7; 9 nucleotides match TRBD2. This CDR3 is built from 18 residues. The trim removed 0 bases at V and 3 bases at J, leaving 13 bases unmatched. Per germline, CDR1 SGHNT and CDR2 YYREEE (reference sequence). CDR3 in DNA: TGTGCCAGCAGCTTGGGAAGACTAGCGGAACTAACGGGCTACGAGCAGTACTTC. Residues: CASSLGRLAELTGYEQYF. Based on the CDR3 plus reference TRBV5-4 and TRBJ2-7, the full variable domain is ETGVTQSPTHLIKTRGQQVTLRCSSQSGHNTVSWYQQALGQGPQFIFQYYREEENGRGNFPPRFSGLQFPNYSSELNVNALELDDSALYLCASSLGRLAELTGYEQYFGPGTRLTVT.

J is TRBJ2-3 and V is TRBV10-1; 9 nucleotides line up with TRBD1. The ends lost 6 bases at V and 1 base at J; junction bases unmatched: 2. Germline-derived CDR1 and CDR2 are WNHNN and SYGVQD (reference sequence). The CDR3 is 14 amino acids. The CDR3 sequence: CASSRTGGTDTQYF. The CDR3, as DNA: TGCGCCAGCAGCCGGACAGGGGGCACAGATACGCAGTATTTT.

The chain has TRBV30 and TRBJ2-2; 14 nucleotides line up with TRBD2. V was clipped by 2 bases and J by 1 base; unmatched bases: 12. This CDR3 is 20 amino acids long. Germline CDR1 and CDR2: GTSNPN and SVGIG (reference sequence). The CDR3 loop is CAWSRIRTSGGPRNTGELFF. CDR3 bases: TGTGCCTGGAGTAGAATTAGGACTAGCGGGGGGCCCCGGAACACCGGGGAGCTGTTTTTT.

This CDR3 is CASSFGSEDTQYF. The CDR3 DNA is TGCGCCAGCAGCTTCGGTAGTGAAGATACGCAGTATTTT. This chain joins TRBV5-1 and TRBJ2-3; D unclear. Deletions cut 2 bases from V and 5 bases from J, with 9 bases between. Germline assignment: CDR1 SGHRS and CDR2 YFSETQ. This CDR3 contains 13 residues.

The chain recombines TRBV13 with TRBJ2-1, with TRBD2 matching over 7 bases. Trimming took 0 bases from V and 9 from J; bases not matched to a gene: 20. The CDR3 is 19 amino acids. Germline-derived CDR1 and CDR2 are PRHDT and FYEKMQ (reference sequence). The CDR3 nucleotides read TGTGCCAGCAGCTTAGGCCCTCTGAGAGTGGCGGGAGTTGACACTGAGCAGTTCTTC. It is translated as CASSLGPLRVAGVDTEQFF.

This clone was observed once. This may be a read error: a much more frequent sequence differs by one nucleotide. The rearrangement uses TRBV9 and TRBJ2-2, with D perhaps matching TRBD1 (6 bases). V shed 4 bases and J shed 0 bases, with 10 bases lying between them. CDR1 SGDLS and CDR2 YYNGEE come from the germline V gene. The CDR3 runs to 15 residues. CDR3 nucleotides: TGTGCCAGCAGCCCCGGGACAACGAACACCGGGGAGCTGTTTTTT. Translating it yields CASSPGTTNTGELFF.

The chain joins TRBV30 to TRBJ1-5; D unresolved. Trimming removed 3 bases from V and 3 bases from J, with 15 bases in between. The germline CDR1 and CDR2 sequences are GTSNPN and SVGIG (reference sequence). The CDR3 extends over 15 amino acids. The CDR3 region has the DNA TGTGCCTGGAGGTCCCCGGCCAGGCCCAATCAGCCCCAGCATTTT. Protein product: CAWRSPARPNQPQHF.

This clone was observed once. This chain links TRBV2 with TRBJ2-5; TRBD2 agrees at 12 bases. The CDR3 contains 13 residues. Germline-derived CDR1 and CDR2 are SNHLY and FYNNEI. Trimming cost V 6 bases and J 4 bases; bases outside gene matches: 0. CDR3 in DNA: TGTGCCAGCAGGACTAGCGGGAGAGAGACCCAGTACTTC. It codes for CASRTSGRETQYF.

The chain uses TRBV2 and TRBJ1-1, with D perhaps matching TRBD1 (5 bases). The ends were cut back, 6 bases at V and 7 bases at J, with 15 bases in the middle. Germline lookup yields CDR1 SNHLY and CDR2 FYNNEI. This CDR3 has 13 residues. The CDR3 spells CASSPIYDSEAFF. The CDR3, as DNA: TGTGCCAGCAGCCCGATCTACGACAGTGAAGCTTTCTTT.

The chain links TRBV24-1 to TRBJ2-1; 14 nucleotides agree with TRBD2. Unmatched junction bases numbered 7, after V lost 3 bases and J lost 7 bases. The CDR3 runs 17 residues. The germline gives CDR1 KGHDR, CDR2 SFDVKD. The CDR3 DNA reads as TGTGCCACCAGTGATCGCCGGACTAGCGGGGGGAAGAATGAGCAGTTCTTC. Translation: CATSDRRTSGGKNEQFF.

CDR3 DNA: TGTGCCAGCAGCTCTCGTTCTTCGGAAGCTTTCTTT. Amino acid sequence: CASSSRSSEAFF. The V and J genes are TRBV3-1 (or the pseudogene TRBV3-2) and TRBJ1-1, with no clear D. V lost 5 bases and J 8 bases, leaving 12 bases between the germline ends. The CDR3 has 12 residues. CDR1 and CDR2 (germline): LGHDT, YNNKEL (reference sequence).

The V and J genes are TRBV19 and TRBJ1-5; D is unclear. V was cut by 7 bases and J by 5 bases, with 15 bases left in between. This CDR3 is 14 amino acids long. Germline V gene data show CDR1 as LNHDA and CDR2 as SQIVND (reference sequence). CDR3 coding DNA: TGTGCCAGTAAGGCGCCCCGGAGTCATCAGCCCCAGCATTTT. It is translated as CASKAPRSHQPQHF.

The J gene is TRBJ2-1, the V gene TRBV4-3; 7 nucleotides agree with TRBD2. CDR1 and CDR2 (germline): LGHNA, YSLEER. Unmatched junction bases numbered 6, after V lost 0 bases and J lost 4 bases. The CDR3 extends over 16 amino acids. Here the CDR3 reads CASSQEGGALYNEQFF. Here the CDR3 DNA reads TGCGCCAGCAGCCAAGAGGGAGGGGCTCTTTACAATGAGCAGTTCTTC.

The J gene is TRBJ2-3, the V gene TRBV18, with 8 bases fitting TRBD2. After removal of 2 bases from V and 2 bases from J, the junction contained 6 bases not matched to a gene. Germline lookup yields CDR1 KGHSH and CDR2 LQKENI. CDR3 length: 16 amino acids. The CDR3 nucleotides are TGTGCCAGCTCACCAGTTAGCGGGACCTACACAGATACGCAGTATTTT. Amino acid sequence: CASSPVSGTYTDTQYF.

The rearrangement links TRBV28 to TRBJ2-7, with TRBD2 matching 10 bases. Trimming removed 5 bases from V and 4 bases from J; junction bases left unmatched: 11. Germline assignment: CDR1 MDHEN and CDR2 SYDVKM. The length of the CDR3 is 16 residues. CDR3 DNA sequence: TGTGCCAGCAGTCCGTTAGCGGGAGGCCCTGGGTACGAGCAGTACTTC. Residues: CASSPLAGGPGYEQYF. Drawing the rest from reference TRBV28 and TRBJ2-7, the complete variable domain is DVKVTQSSRYLVKRTGEKVFLECVQDMDHENMFWYRQDPGLGLRLIYFSYDVKMKEKGDIPEGYSVSREKKERFSLILESASTNQTSMYLCASSPLAGGPGYEQYFGPGTRLTVT.